This TCR beta chain came from a study of T cell repertoires in cytomegalovirus infection. On the study more broadly: Signatures in public TCR beta sequences pointed to both CMV infection and matching HLA type. General study findings and limits: People with CMV and the relevant HLA were identified by cumulative public TCR beta family frequency. HLA-C-restricted CMV clonotypes gave the most frequent clonotype in two of eight donors.

Details on this clonotype: The antigen is not known.

TCRdb reprocessed the reads via MiXCR and lists one record per CDR3 protein. This table holds around 100,000 distinct CDR3 sequences, around a tenth found once. The TCR comes from a human donor in good health (CMV status not recorded). Some clones in this sample may be carry-over from other donors' samples. Sequencing input: PBMCs, sequenced either directly or after in vitro stimulation (not recorded which).

This chain's CDR3 is CAIGASVGTDTQYF. In DNA form, the CDR3 reads TGTGCCATCGGGGCTAGCGTCGGCACAGATACGCAGTATTTT. The V gene is TRBV10-3, the J gene TRBJ2-3; TRBD2 is a possible D gene (6 bases). CDR3 length: 14 amino acids. Trimming removed 8 bases from V and 1 base from J, with 13 bases in between. Per the germline V gene, CDR1 is ENHRY and CDR2 is SYGVKD.